Shown below are 21 T cell receptor beta chains from a single sample sequenced in a study of identical twins. TCRdb used MiXCR to reprocess the 5' RACE reads, holding one entry per CDR3 protein. The sample gives around 1.7 million distinct CDR3 sequences, 25% to 35% of which show up once; more than 0.25% is in the top ten. Material for sequencing was cord blood. The receptor set was obtained from a newborn girl in good health.

This clonotype was found a few times. V usage is TRBV4-1 and J usage is TRBJ1-1; maybe TRBD1 (5 bases). V was cut by 1 base and J by 0 bases, with 9 bases left in between. Looked up from germline, CDR1 is MGHRA and CDR2 is YSYEKL. The CDR3 runs 15 residues. For the CDR3, the DNA is TGCGCCAGCAGCCAAGGACAGTATCTGAACACTGAAGCTTTCTTT. Encoded protein: CASSQGQYLNTEAFF.

On this clonotype: Germline and junction disagree at one end, which may indicate a read error. The chain carries TRBV11-1 and TRBJ2-1; the match to TRBD2 covers 9 bases. CDR3 length: 18 residues. CDR1 and CDR2 (germline): SGHAT, FQDESV (reference sequence). This CDR3 is CASSRREGSGGSHNEQFF. CDR3 DNA sequence: TGTGCCAGCAGCCGCCGAGAGGGTAGCGGGGGCTCCCACAATGAGCAGTTCTTC.

A single count supports this clonotype. An end of the junction differs from the germline gene, which may be a read error. The genes are TRBV7-8 and TRBJ2-7; D perhaps matches TRBD1 (6 bases). CDR3 length: 11 amino acids. CDR1 SGHVS and CDR2 FQNEAQ come from the germline V gene. CDR3 DNA: TGTGCCACCAGCTTACAGGGCGAGCAGTACTTC. It translates to CATSLQGEQYF.

This clonotype appeared a few times. This chain connects TRBV12-3 or TRBV12-4 to TRBJ2-1, with D possibly matching TRBD1 (6 bases). With 1 base removed from V and 7 bases from J, the gap between germline ends came to 11 bases. The CDR3 is 14 residues long. The CDR3 bases are TGTGCCAGCAGTTTAGAAGGGGGTTGGAATGAGCAGTTCTTC. Translation gives CASSLEGGWNEQFF.

The genes are TRBV28 and TRBJ1-6; the match to TRBD1 covers 7 bases. The junction had 5 bases not matched to a gene; V was cut back by 5 bases and J by 4 bases. This CDR3 comprises 15 residues. CDR1 and CDR2 from the germline V gene are MDHEN and SYDVKM. The CDR3 protein is CASSVRDSYNSPLHF. The DNA for the CDR3 is TGTGCCAGCAGTGTCCGGGACAGTTATAATTCACCCCTCCACTTT.

This clonotype was seen ten or more times. V is TRBV7-2 and J is TRBJ2-1; D gene unclear. This CDR3 has 15 residues. Between the trimmed V and J ends, which lost 6 bases and 0 bases, there was a span of 12 bases. Germline CDR1 SGHTA, CDR2 FQGNSA. The CDR3 nucleotides read TGTGCCAGCAGTTTAAGTCGAAGCTCCTACAATGAGCAGTTCTTC. It yields the protein CASSLSRSSYNEQFF.

This clonotype was seen at least ten times. V gene TRBV14 combines with J gene TRBJ1-2; TRBD1 might be the D (5 bases). From germline, CDR1 is SGHDN and CDR2 FVKESK. V was clipped by 1 base and J by 4 bases, with 7 bases between them. This CDR3 comprises 13 residues. The CDR3 sequence is CASSQGQLYGYTF. The DNA for the CDR3 is TGTGCCAGCAGCCAAGGACAGCTCTATGGCTACACCTTC.

The V call is TRBV28, the J call TRBJ1-4; tentative D call: TRBD1 (5 bases). The CDR3 is 15 amino acids. Germline V gene lookup returns CDR1 MDHEN and CDR2 SYDVKM. The V gene lost 3 bases and the J gene lost 6 bases, with 14 bases spanning the gap. The CDR3: CASSFGGQGDEKLFF. In DNA, the CDR3 is TGTGCCAGCAGTTTCGGCGGGCAGGGCGATGAAAAACTGTTTTTT.

This clonotype has just a few counts. This chain connects TRBV9 to TRBJ1-2; the match to TRBD1 covers 11 bases. The CDR3 has 16 residues. V lost 3 bases to trimming and J lost 4 bases; unmatched junction nucleotides: 8. Germline lookup yields CDR1 SGDLS and CDR2 YYNGEE. The CDR3 region has the DNA TGTGCCAGCAGCGCTAAAGGGGGGACAGGGGGCTATGGCTACACCTTC. Translating gives CASSAKGGTGGYGYTF.

Concerning this clonotype itself: The junction departs from the called germline gene at one end, perhaps through a read error. This chain uses TRBV5-1 with TRBJ1-2, with TRBD1 identical over 10 bases. The V gene's germline CDR1 is SGHRS and CDR2 YFSETQ. The length of the CDR3 is 14 residues. The CDR3 region has the DNA TGCGCCAGCATCTTGGGACAGGGGAACGATGGCTACACCTTC. This codes for CASILGQGNDGYTF.

The chain joins TRBV5-1 to TRBJ2-1; D perhaps matches TRBD2 (5 bases). Trimming took off 0 bases at V and 6 bases at J, with 13 bases between the two ends. The CDR3 is 15 amino acids. Germline assignment: CDR1 SGHRS and CDR2 YFSETQ. The DNA for the CDR3 is TGCGCCAGCAGCTTGGAAGGAGGCCCCATCAATGAGCAGTTCTTC. It encodes CASSLEGGPINEQFF. Filled out from reference TRBV5-1 and TRBJ2-1, the complete variable domain reads KAGVTQTPRYLIKTRGQQVTLSCSPISGHRSVSWYQQTPGQGLQFLFEYFSETQRNKGNFPGRFSGRQFSNSRSEMNVSTLELGDSALYLCASSLEGGPINEQFFGPGTRLTVL.

The genes are TRBV7-2 and TRBJ1-1; 7 bases match TRBD1. Germline lookup yields CDR1 SGHTA and CDR2 FQGNSA. J gave up 1 base and V 5 bases, and 4 bases lay outside the gene matches. This CDR3 has 14 amino acids. CDR3 protein: CASSKDRANTEAFF. CDR3 in DNA: TGTGCCAGCAGCAAAGACAGGGCGAACACTGAAGCTTTCTTT.

This clonotype has ten or more counts. The chain joins TRBV29-1 to TRBJ2-5; D is ambiguous. Trimming stripped 4 bases from V and 3 bases from J, with 9 bases between. The CDR3 sequence is 12 residues long. Per germline, CDR1 SQVTM and CDR2 ANQGSEA. CDR3 in amino acids: CSVAGWKETQYF. The CDR3 region has the DNA TGCAGCGTTGCCGGCTGGAAAGAGACCCAGTACTTC.

The rearrangement uses TRBV7-2 and TRBJ2-5, with 8 bases aligning to TRBD1. Germline loops: CDR1 SGHTA, CDR2 FQGNSA. Germline trimming cut 5 bases from V and 11 bases from J; bases unmatched to any gene: 16. The CDR3 consists of 15 residues. CDR3: CASSPGQGSTYEQYF. CDR3 DNA sequence: TGTGCCAGCAGCCCTGGACAGGGCTCAACTTATGAGCAGTACTTC.

This clonotype was seen ten or more times. One end of the junction does not line up with germline, which may come from a read error. The V call is TRBV10-1, the J call TRBJ2-3, with unresolved D. Germline CDR1 WNHNN, CDR2 SYGVQD (reference sequence). This CDR3 contains 13 residues. DNA of the CDR3: TGTGCCAGCAGTGAGGACAGCACAGATACGCAGTATTTT. It codes for CASSEDSTDTQYF.

The V call is TRBV6-1, the J call TRBJ1-1; D uncertain. The V and J ends lost 5 bases and 6 bases respectively, with 16 bases between them. Germline V gene sequence: CDR1 MNHNS, CDR2 SASEGT. The CDR3 is made up of 14 amino acids. The chain's CDR3 is CASSSSGRFAEAFF. The CDR3 region has the DNA TGTGCCAGCAGTTCCTCAGGACGCTTCGCTGAAGCTTTCTTT.

This clonotype turned up a few times. This sequence joins TRBV5-1 and TRBJ2-1; 10 bases agree with TRBD1. Germline-derived CDR1 and CDR2 are SGHRS and YFSETQ. V trimming: 2 bases; J trimming: 7 bases; junction bases outside the gene matches: 6. The CDR3 is 15 residues long. The CDR3 spells CASSFSDRGPNEQFF. The CDR3 DNA reads TGCGCCAGCAGCTTTTCAGACAGGGGGCCGAATGAGCAGTTCTTC.

The genes are TRBV6-1 and TRBJ1-2, with TRBD1 as a possible D gene (6 bases). The CDR3 runs 13 residues. CDR1 MNHNS and CDR2 SASEGT come from the germline V gene. V was cut by 4 bases and J by 7 bases, with 13 bases left in between. CDR3 nucleotide sequence: TGTGCCAGCAGTGGTTCGGGGGCGCTTGGCTACACCTTC. It is translated as CASSGSGALGYTF.

This clonotype was observed a handful of times. The rearrangement uses TRBV4-2 and TRBJ1-5, with D possibly matching TRBD1 (6 bases). In germline, CDR1 is LGHNA, CDR2 YNFKEQ. The CDR3 runs to 13 residues. The V end was cut by 4 bases, the J end by 9 bases, with 13 bases between. In nucleotides, the CDR3 is TGTGCCAGCAGCCTAAACAGGGATCGGCCCCAGCATTTT. As protein: CASSLNRDRPQHF.

V usage is TRBV7-2 and J usage is TRBJ1-6, with 8 bases lining up with TRBD1. After removal of 5 bases from V and 10 bases from J, the junction contained 7 bases not matched to a gene. The CDR3 is 14 amino acids. Germline CDR1 reads SGHTA; CDR2 reads FQGNSA. The CDR3 DNA follows: TGTGCCAGCAGCCTGTTCGACAGGGGATCACCCCTCCACTTT. The encoded protein is CASSLFDRGSPLHF.

The J gene is TRBJ2-7, the V gene TRBV20-1; D gene uncertain. Trimming removed 3 bases from V and 3 bases from J, with 15 bases in between. The CDR3 loop spans 14 amino acids. Germline values: CDR1 DFQATT, CDR2 SNEGSKA (reference sequence). CDR3 loop: CSASRASRHYEQYF. CDR3 bases: TGCAGTGCTAGTAGGGCTTCCCGTCACTACGAGCAGTACTTC.